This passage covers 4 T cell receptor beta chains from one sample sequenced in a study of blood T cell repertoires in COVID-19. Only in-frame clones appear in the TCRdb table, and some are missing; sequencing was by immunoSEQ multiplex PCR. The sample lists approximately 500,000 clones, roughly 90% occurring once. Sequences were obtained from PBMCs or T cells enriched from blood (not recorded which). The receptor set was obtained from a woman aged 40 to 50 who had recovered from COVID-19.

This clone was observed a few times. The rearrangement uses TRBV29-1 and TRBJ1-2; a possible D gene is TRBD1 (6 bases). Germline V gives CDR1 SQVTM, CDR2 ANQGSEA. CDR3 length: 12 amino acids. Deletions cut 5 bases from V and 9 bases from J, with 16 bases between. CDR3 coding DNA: TGCAGCGTTCACCGAGGGGGGGCGAGCTACACCTTC. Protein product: CSVHRGGASYTF.

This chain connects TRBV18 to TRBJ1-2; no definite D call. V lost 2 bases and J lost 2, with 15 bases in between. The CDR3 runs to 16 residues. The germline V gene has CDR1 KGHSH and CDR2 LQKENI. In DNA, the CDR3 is TGTGCCAGCTCACCATTCGGGGAGATCCTAAACTATGGCTACACCTTC. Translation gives CASSPFGEILNYGYTF.

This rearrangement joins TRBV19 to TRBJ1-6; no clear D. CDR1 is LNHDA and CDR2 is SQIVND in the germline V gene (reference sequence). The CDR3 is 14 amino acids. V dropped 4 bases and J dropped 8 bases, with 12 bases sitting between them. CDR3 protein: CASSRAGPDSPLHF. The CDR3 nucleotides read TGTGCCAGTAGTAGGGCAGGCCCAGATTCACCCCTCCACTTT. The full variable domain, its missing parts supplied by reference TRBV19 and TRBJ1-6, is DGGITQSPKYLFRKEGQNVTLSCEQNLNHDAMYWYRQDPGQGLRLIYYSQIVNDFQKGDIAEGYSVSREKKESFPLTVTSAQKNPTAFYLCASSRAGPDSPLHFGNGTRLTVT.

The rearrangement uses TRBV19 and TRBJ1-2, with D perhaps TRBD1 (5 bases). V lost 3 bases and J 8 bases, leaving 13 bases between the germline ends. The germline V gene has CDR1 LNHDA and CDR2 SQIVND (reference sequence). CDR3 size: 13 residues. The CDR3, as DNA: TGTGCCAGTAGTATCGGGGGTGCAGGGGGCTACACCTTC. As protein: CASSIGGAGGYTF.